This T cell receptor beta chain was sequenced in a study of CD4 T cells in relation to SARS-CoV-2 and coronaviruses. As for the study in general: Crossreactive spike epitopes shared across donors were mapped to their HLA restriction.

Generated by immunoSEQ multiplex PCR, the TCRdb table keeps only in-frame clones and is missing some. The sample consists of 65,000 or so clones, less than 95% of them appearing once. Whole-study results and caveats: This crossreactivity analysis covered spike protein alone, no other viral proteins. According to naive versus memory sequencing, detected responses are memory recall, not newly primed. Samples before the pandemic and after infection were not matched within any donor.

Before the COVID-19 pandemic, during about 2010-2018, CD4+ T cells were taken from unexposed donors. This clone was recorded only once. No antigen is known for it. The source material was naive CD4+ T cells from PBMCs. Described subset: naive CD4+ T cells isolated by negative enrichment. The clonotype was recovered from a human donor in good health.

DNA of the CDR3: TGTGCCAGCAGCTTAGCCAGGTCGCTTACAGATACGCAGTATTTT. It encodes CASSLARSLTDTQYF. The chain recombines TRBV7-2 with TRBJ2-3; no firm D call. Germline CDR1 is SGHTA and CDR2 is FQGNSA. The CDR3 runs 15 residues. The ends were cut back, 0 bases at V and 3 bases at J, with 10 bases in the middle.